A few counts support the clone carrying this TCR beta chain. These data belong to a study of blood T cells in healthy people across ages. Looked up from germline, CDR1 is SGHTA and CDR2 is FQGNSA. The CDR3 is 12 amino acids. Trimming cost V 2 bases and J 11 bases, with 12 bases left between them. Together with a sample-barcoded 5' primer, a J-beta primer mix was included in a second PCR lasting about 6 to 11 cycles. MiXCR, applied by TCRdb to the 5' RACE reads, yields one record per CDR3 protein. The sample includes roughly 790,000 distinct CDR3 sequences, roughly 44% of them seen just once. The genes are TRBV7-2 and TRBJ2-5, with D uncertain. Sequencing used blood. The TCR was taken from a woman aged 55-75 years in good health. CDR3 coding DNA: TGTGCCAGCAGCTTACAGCGCCATGAGCAGTACTTC. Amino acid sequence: CASSLQRHEQYF.